Listed below are T cell receptor beta chains from one sample, sequenced in a study of cytomegalovirus exposure and HLA in healthy donors. Only in-frame clones appear in the TCRdb table, and some are missing; sequencing was by immunoSEQ multiplex PCR. The table has roughly 110,000 clones, 73% seen once. What was sequenced was PBMCs. These receptors originate from a man younger than 45 in good health and CMV-seronegative. CDR3s include the opening cysteine and the closing phenylalanine or tryptophan. The order of the fields is V gene, J gene, CDR3 protein.

v_call: TRBV2; j_call: TRBJ2-3; cdr3_aa: CATLRTSTDTQYF
v_call: TRBV7-9; j_call: TRBJ2-7; cdr3_aa: CASSPTGRITTGESYEQYF
v_call: TRBV5-4; j_call: TRBJ2-7; cdr3_aa: CASSSGQGTYEQYF
v_call: TRBV4-1; j_call: TRBJ2-3; cdr3_aa: CASSQWPPQGSTDTQYF
v_call: TRBV7-8; j_call: TRBJ2-5; cdr3_aa: CASSLVRLAGTETQYF
v_call: TRBV7-3; j_call: TRBJ2-3; cdr3_aa: CASSFGGGTDTQYF
v_call: TRBV14; j_call: TRBJ2-3; cdr3_aa: CASSQTGGNTQYF
v_call: TRBV4-1; j_call: TRBJ2-7; cdr3_aa: CASSQAAVSYEQYF
v_call: TRBV30; j_call: TRBJ2-7; cdr3_aa: CAWSPDNSYEQYF
v_call: TRBV7-7; j_call: TRBJ2-1; cdr3_aa: CASSLTGGEQFF
v_call: TRBV5-1; j_call: TRBJ2-5; cdr3_aa: CASSDRTSGSAETQYF
v_call: TRBV6-5; j_call: TRBJ2-2; cdr3_aa: CASSYSPGRTGELFF
v_call: TRBV19; j_call: TRBJ2-1; cdr3_aa: CASRHTGNNEQFF
v_call: TRBV6-1; j_call: TRBJ2-3; cdr3_aa: CASSERGTGSPDTQYF
v_call: TRBV10-3; j_call: TRBJ2-7; cdr3_aa: CAISELGQPYEQYF
v_call: TRBV11-2; j_call: TRBJ2-7; cdr3_aa: CASSLDPGTAHEQYF
v_call: TRBV28; j_call: TRBJ2-6; cdr3_aa: CASNSTSAGGPDSGANVLTF
v_call: TRBV19; j_call: TRBJ2-5; cdr3_aa: CASSVDSPVSPQYF
v_call: TRBV7-9; j_call: TRBJ2-1; cdr3_aa: CASSPRLELWQFF
v_call: TRBV5-1; j_call: TRBJ1-5; cdr3_aa: CASSLDGYSNQPQHF
v_call: TRBV19; j_call: TRBJ2-5; cdr3_aa: CASRPSRTEGTQYF
v_call: TRBV7-3; j_call: TRBJ2-1; cdr3_aa: CASSLGSGAIATSEQFF
v_call: TRBV7-9; j_call: TRBJ1-1; cdr3_aa: CASSSQGKGAEAFF
v_call: TRBV5-1; j_call: TRBJ2-3; cdr3_aa: CASSKGTSGRFFSTDTQYF
v_call: TRBV27; j_call: TRBJ1-2; cdr3_aa: CASSLSRGSYGYTF
v_call: TRBV6-4; j_call: TRBJ2-1; cdr3_aa: CASRPPGQGSLGEQFF
v_call: TRBV6-5; j_call: TRBJ2-3; cdr3_aa: CASSYEAATPIDTQYF
v_call: TRBV19; j_call: TRBJ1-5; cdr3_aa: CASRDDRGQGQPQHF
v_call: TRBV25-1; j_call: TRBJ2-3; cdr3_aa: CASSESSFDTQYF
v_call: TRBV5-6; j_call: TRBJ2-5; cdr3_aa: CASSQAGGETQYF
v_call: TRBV7-3; j_call: TRBJ2-2; cdr3_aa: CASSLKQPGGGELFF
v_call: TRBV5-1; j_call: TRBJ2-2; cdr3_aa: CASSLREDTGELFF
v_call: TRBV6-5; j_call: TRBJ1-5; cdr3_aa: CASSYSTGGGQPQHF
v_call: TRBV7-2; j_call: TRBJ2-3; cdr3_aa: CASRRSGGPDTQYF
v_call: TRBV4-2; j_call: TRBJ2-7; cdr3_aa: CASSQDMAGDSEQYF
v_call: TRBV28; j_call: TRBJ2-5; cdr3_aa: CASRGQGDGETQYF
v_call: TRBV27; j_call: TRBJ2-5; cdr3_aa: CASSLSVSSQETQYF
v_call: TRBV4-2; j_call: TRBJ2-5; cdr3_aa: CASSRGLAEETQYF
v_call: TRBV2; j_call: TRBJ1-1; cdr3_aa: CASSLSGQAGSEAFF
v_call: TRBV19; j_call: TRBJ2-5; cdr3_aa: CASMSQGETQYF
v_call: TRBV7-2; j_call: TRBJ2-7; cdr3_aa: CASSQALSYEQYF
v_call: TRBV7-9; j_call: TRBJ2-1; cdr3_aa: CASSLGGTGEEQFF
v_call: TRBV11-2; j_call: TRBJ2-7; cdr3_aa: CASSTTSGSGSSYEQYF
v_call: TRBV21-1; j_call: TRBJ2-1; cdr3_aa: CASSKAQPSGNYNEQFF
v_call: TRBV11-2; j_call: TRBJ1-1; cdr3_aa: CASSNPRRGNTEAFF
v_call: TRBV2; j_call: TRBJ2-1; cdr3_aa: CASSGVGENEQFF
v_call: TRBV18; j_call: NA; cdr3_aa: CASSTAGAGDEQYF
v_call: TRBV28; j_call: TRBJ2-7; cdr3_aa: CASNSERGIRYEQYF
v_call: TRBV6-5; j_call: TRBJ1-1; cdr3_aa: CASSYAAGAEAFF
v_call: TRBV9; j_call: TRBJ2-1; cdr3_aa: CASSEGGGHYNEQFF
v_call: TRBV7-9; j_call: TRBJ2-7; cdr3_aa: CASSLAGGPEQYF
v_call: TRBV19; j_call: TRBJ2-7; cdr3_aa: CASSTPWTSSSPYEQYF